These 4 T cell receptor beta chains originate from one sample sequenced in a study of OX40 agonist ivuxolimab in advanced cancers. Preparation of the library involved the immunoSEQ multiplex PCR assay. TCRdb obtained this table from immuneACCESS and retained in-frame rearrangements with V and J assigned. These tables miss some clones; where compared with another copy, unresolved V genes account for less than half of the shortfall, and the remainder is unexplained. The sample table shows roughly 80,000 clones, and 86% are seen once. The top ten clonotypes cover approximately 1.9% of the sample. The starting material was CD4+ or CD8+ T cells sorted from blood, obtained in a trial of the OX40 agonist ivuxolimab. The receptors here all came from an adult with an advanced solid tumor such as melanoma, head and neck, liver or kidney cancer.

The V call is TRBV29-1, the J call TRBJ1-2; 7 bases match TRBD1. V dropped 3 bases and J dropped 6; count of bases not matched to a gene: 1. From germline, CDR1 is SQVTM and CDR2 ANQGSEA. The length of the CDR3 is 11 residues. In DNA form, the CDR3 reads TGCAGCGTTGACACAGGGGATGGCTACACCTTC. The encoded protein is CSVDTGDGYTF.

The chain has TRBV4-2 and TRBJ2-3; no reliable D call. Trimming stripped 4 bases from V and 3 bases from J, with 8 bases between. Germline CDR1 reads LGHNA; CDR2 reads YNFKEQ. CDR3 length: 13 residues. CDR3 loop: CASSLSMTDTQYF. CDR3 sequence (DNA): TGTGCCAGCAGCCTCTCGATGACAGATACGCAGTATTTT.

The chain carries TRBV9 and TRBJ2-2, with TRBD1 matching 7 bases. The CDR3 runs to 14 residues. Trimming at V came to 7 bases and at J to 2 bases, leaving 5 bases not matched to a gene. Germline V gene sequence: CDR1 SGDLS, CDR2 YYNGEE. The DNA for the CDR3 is TGTGCCAGCCGGACAGGTGTTAACACCGGGGAGCTGTTTTTT. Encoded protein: CASRTGVNTGELFF.

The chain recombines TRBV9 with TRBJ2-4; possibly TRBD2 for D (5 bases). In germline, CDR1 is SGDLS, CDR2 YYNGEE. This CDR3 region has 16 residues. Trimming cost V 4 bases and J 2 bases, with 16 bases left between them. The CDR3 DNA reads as TGTGCCAGCAGCCCCGAGGGTAGGGCTTCCAAAAACATTCAGTACTTC. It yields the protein CASSPEGRASKNIQYF.